The 21 T cell receptor beta chains presented below share a single source sample, sequenced in a study of T cells in Graves' hyperthyroidism and ophthalmopathy. RNA transcripts gave rise to amplified TCR beta CDR3 regions. Initially, a first-round RT-PCR of the TCR CDR3 employed the HTBI primer set. One entry per CDR3 protein results from TCRdb running MiXCR on the multiplex PCR reads. The sample includes 500,000 to 800,000 distinct CDR3 sequences, 45% of them seen just once. The sequencing sample was made of peripheral blood or thyroid tissue (not recorded which). The receptor set was obtained from an adult man with Graves' disease, either hyperthyroidism or ophthalmopathy (not recorded which).

The chain recombines TRBV29-1 with TRBJ1-1, with 7 bases lining up with TRBD1. CDR3 length equals 12 residues. CDR1 is SQVTM and CDR2 is ANQGSEA in the germline V gene. CDR3 sequence reads: CTGRGMNTEAFF. The CDR3 DNA follows: TGCACGGGCAGGGGGATGAACACTGAAGCTTTCTTT.

This clonotype was found many times. J is TRBJ1-2 and V is TRBV7-9; no firm D call. This CDR3 is 12 amino acids long. Trimming removed 3 bases at V and 10 bases at J, with 12 bases between. CDR1 SEHNR and CDR2 FQNEAQ come from the germline V gene (reference sequence). The CDR3 here is CASSFQSRDYTF. For the CDR3, the DNA is TGTGCCAGCAGCTTTCAATCCAGAGACTACACCTTC.

This clonotype was recorded a few times. The chain combines TRBV12-3 or TRBV12-4 with TRBJ1-2; D gene unclear. V lost 1 base and J lost 11, with 14 bases in between. The CDR3 is made up of 13 amino acids. This chain's CDR3 is CASSLVSVSPYTF. The CDR3 DNA follows: TGTGCCAGCAGTTTAGTATCAGTTTCCCCTTACACCTTC.

The CDR3 sequence: CASSEAWTGIRGYTF. In nucleotides, the CDR3 is TGTGCCAGCAGTGAAGCGTGGACAGGTATCCGTGGCTACACCTTC. The chain joins TRBV2 to TRBJ1-2; 7 bases are a match to TRBD1. The CDR3 spans 15 residues. Germline lookup yields CDR1 SNHLY and CDR2 FYNNEI. V gave up 0 bases and J gave up 7 bases; unmatched junction bases: 8.

CDR3 bases: TGTGCCAGCAGCGTTGCGGATATGTTCGACGAGCAGTACTTC. Residues: CASSVADMFDEQYF. The chain joins TRBV7-9 to TRBJ2-7; D not certain. Germline CDR1 reads SEHNR; CDR2 reads FQNEAQ (reference sequence). The V and J ends lost 5 bases and 5 bases respectively, with 16 bases between them. This CDR3 contains 14 residues. The full variable domain, rest sourced from reference TRBV7-9 and TRBJ2-7, is DTGVSQNPRHKITKRGQNVTFRCDPISEHNRLYWYRQTLGQGPEFLTYFQNEAQLEKSRLLSDRFSAERPKGSFSTLEIQRTEQGDSAMYLCASSVADMFDEQYFGPGTRLTVT.

The V call is TRBV2, the J call TRBJ2-5; 10 bases agree with TRBD1. There are 14 residues in the CDR3. Germline V CDR1 and CDR2: SNHLY, FYNNEI. Unmatched junction bases numbered 5, after V lost 6 bases and J lost 4 bases. CDR3 sequence reads: CASSQTGGRETQYF. The CDR3 DNA follows: TGTGCCAGCAGCCAGACAGGGGGCAGAGAGACCCAGTACTTC.

The CDR3 spells CASSLVQGANTEAFF. CDR3 coding DNA: TGTGCCAGCAGCTTAGTGCAGGGGGCTAACACTGAAGCTTTCTTT. This sequence joins TRBV7-4 and TRBJ1-1; TRBD1 agrees at 8 bases. The CDR3 contains 15 residues. With V trimmed by 1 base and J by 2 bases, 3 bases remained unmatched. The germline V gene has CDR1 SGHVT and CDR2 SQSDAQ.

The chain employs TRBV25-1 and TRBJ1-2; 7 bases agree with TRBD1. The CDR3 extends over 11 amino acids. From germline, CDR1 is MGHDK and CDR2 SYGVNS. DNA for the CDR3: TGTGACCCGGGACAGAACTATGGCTACACCTTC. Residues: CDPGQNYGYTF.

Comment on this clonotype: The CDR3 does not end in the conserved phenylalanine or tryptophan, so this is likely a read error. DNA of the CDR3: TGTGCCAGCAACAGGGGAGGGATGAACACTGAAGCTTTCCTT. This encodes CASNRGGMNTEAFL. The chain carries TRBV2 and TRBJ1-1, with 7 bases fitting TRBD1. With 7 bases clipped from V and 0 bases from J, the junction kept 5 bases outside the gene matches. The CDR3 extends over 14 amino acids. The germline V gene has CDR1 SNHLY and CDR2 FYNNEI.

Ten or more counts support this clonotype. The chain uses TRBV7-3 and TRBJ2-2; 7 bases match TRBD2. This CDR3 has 16 amino acids. V shed 1 base and J 3 bases; nucleotides not matched to a gene: 5. CDR1 is SGHTA and CDR2 is FQGTGA in the germline V gene. The CDR3 loop is CASSLRAGVDTGELFF. The CDR3 DNA sequence: TGTGCCAGCAGCTTAAGGGCGGGAGTTGACACCGGGGAGCTGTTTTTT.

This clonotype appeared a few times. The chain couples TRBV2 to TRBJ1-1; D gene unclear. The CDR3 spans 11 residues. Trimming left V 4 bases short and J 5 bases short, with 5 bases between. Germline loops: CDR1 SNHLY, CDR2 FYNNEI. The CDR3 region has the DNA TGTGCCAGCAGTGGGCGTACTGAAGCTTTCTTT. This sequence encodes CASSGRTEAFF. The full variable domain, completed using reference TRBV2 and TRBJ1-1, is EPEVTQTPSHQVTQMGQEVILRCVPISNHLYFYWYRQILGQKVEFLVSFYNNEISEKSEIFDDQFSVERPDGSNFTLKIRSTKLEDSAMYFCASSGRTEAFFGQGTRLTVV.

This chain connects TRBV7-9 to TRBJ1-1, with D unclear. This CDR3 region has 15 residues. CDR1 SEHNR and CDR2 FQNEAQ come from the germline V gene (reference sequence). V lost 0 bases and J 3 bases, leaving 11 bases between the germline ends. The CDR3 sequence is CASSLAGRSDTEAFF. CDR3 bases: TGTGCCAGCAGCTTAGCGGGCCGTAGCGACACTGAAGCTTTCTTT.

Concerning this clonotype: An end of the junction does not agree with germline; a read error may underlie this. The chain has TRBV29-1 and TRBJ1-1; tentative D call: TRBD1 (6 bases). Germline assignment: CDR1 SQVTM and CDR2 ANQGSEA. This CDR3 is built from 12 residues. This chain's CDR3 is CSVDNRGEAKPF. DNA for the CDR3: TGCAGCGTCGACAATAGGGGGGAAGCAAAACCCTTT.

The V gene is TRBV11-2, the J gene TRBJ1-3; the match to TRBD1 covers 9 bases. Trimming took 6 bases from V and 1 from J; bases not matched to a gene: 4. CDR1 is SGHAT, CDR2 FQNNGV, per germline. CDR3 length: 15 amino acids. As DNA, the CDR3 is TGTGCCAGCAGTTCACAGGGGGCGTCTGGAAACACCATATATTTT. Translated, it gives CASSSQGASGNTIYF.

This clonotype was counted ten times or more. The chain joins TRBV20-1 to TRBJ2-5; D tentatively fits TRBD1 or TRBD2 (5 bases each). V lost 3 bases, J lost 3 bases, and 14 bases lay in between. This CDR3 has 14 amino acids. Per the germline V gene, CDR1 is DFQATT and CDR2 is SNEGSKA (reference sequence). The chain's CDR3 is CSARSAGAKETQYF. The CDR3 nucleotides read TGCAGTGCTAGGTCTGCCGGGGCCAAAGAGACCCAGTACTTC.

The rearrangement joins TRBV2 to TRBJ1-5, with D possibly TRBD1 on 6 matching bases. Looked up from germline, CDR1 is SNHLY and CDR2 is FYNNEI. This CDR3 contains 14 residues. V was cut by 10 bases and J by 1 base, with 14 bases left in between. CDR3 DNA: TGTGCCAATTACGAAGGACAGAGCAATCAGCCCCAGCATTTT. Its protein is CANYEGQSNQPQHF. The variable domain in full, with the rest retrieved from reference TRBV2 and TRBJ1-5, is EPEVTQTPSHQVTQMGQEVILRCVPISNHLYFYWYRQILGQKVEFLVSFYNNEISEKSEIFDDQFSVERPDGSNFTLKIRSTKLEDSAMYFCANYEGQSNQPQHFGDGTRLSIL.

This clonotype was detected only a few times. This sequence joins TRBV2 and TRBJ1-4; D possibly corresponds to TRBD1 (5 bases). CDR1 and CDR2 from the germline V gene are SNHLY and FYNNEI. The CDR3 contains 15 residues. With 2 bases removed from V and 2 bases from J, the gap between germline ends came to 9 bases. Here the CDR3 reads CASSEPGPTNEKLFF. The CDR3 nucleotides read TGTGCCAGCAGTGAACCGGGGCCGACTAATGAAAAACTGTTTTTT.

A remark on this clonotype: This could be a read error, since a much larger clone is one nucleotide away. The rearrangement joins TRBV29-1 to TRBJ2-7, with TRBD1 matching over 8 bases. The CDR3 runs to 11 residues. CDR1 SQVTM and CDR2 ANQGSEA come from the germline V gene. Trimming took 4 bases from V and 6 from J; bases not matched to a gene: 2. Here the CDR3 reads CSVGDRREQYF. In DNA form, the CDR3 reads TGCAGCGTTGGGGACAGGCGCGAGCAGTACTTC.

This clonotype turned up a few times. This chain connects TRBV9 to TRBJ2-7; tentative D call: TRBD2 (5 bases). The CDR3 length is 16 residues. Between the trimmed V and J ends, which lost 2 bases and 6 bases, there was a span of 21 bases. From germline, CDR1 is SGDLS and CDR2 YYNGEE. The CDR3 loop is CASSVNLASRFSEQYF. The CDR3 DNA is TGTGCCAGCAGCGTCAACCTAGCCTCCAGGTTCTCCGAGCAGTACTTC.

This clonotype occurred a few times. The chain joins TRBV4-1 to TRBJ1-4; unclear D gene. The CDR3 extends over 15 amino acids. Germline V CDR1 and CDR2: MGHRA, YSYEKL. V lost 1 base and J 5 bases, leaving 11 bases between the germline ends. The DNA of the CDR3 is TGCGCCAGCAGCCAAGGTGGGCGAGGAAATGAAAAACTGTTTTTT. This translates into CASSQGGRGNEKLFF.

V usage is TRBV20-1 and J usage is TRBJ1-5, with a weak D call TRBD1 (6 bases). CDR3 length equals 15 residues. Trimming stripped 0 bases from V and 0 bases from J, with 9 bases between. The germline V gene encodes CDR1 DFQATT and CDR2 SNEGSKA (reference sequence). The CDR3 DNA reads as TGCAGTGCTAGAGACGGGGGCAATAGCAATCAGCCCCAGCATTTT. Translated, it gives CSARDGGNSNQPQHF.